These 10 T cell receptor beta chains share one sample of origin, sequenced in a study of OX40 agonist ivuxolimab in advanced cancers. Sequenced by immunoSEQ multiplex PCR; TCRdb stores in-frame clones only, minus some. The sample has about 37,000 clones, approximately 78% seen once. Sequenced here: CD4+ or CD8+ T cells sorted from blood, sampled in a trial of the OX40 agonist ivuxolimab. The receptors here all came from an adult with an advanced solid tumor such as melanoma, head and neck, liver or kidney cancer.

There are a few counts of this clone. The chain is built from TRBV27 and TRBJ2-7; possibly TRBD1 for D (6 bases). This CDR3 contains 15 residues. Trimming took off 5 bases at V and 3 bases at J, with 17 bases between the two ends. Germline V CDR1 and CDR2: MNHEY, SMNVEV (reference sequence). The CDR3 sequence: CASSLIGGSGYEQYF. The CDR3 DNA reads as TGTGCCAGCAGTCTGATAGGGGGATCGGGCTACGAGCAGTACTTC.

The chain links TRBV5-6 to TRBJ2-1; D may be TRBD1 (5 bases). The CDR3 length is 17 residues. Germline CDR1 and CDR2: SGHDT and YYEEEE. The V and J ends lost 3 bases and 3 bases respectively, with 19 bases between them. The CDR3 reads CASSSEVAGWNYNEQFF. Here the CDR3 DNA reads TGTGCCAGCAGCTCTGAAGTTGCAGGGTGGAACTACAATGAGCAGTTCTTC. Filled out from reference TRBV5-6 and TRBJ2-1, the complete variable domain reads DAGVTQSPTHLIKTRGQQVTLRCSPKSGHDTVSWYQQALGQGPQFIFQYYEEEERQRGNFPDRFSGHQFPNYSSELNVNALLLGDSALYLCASSSEVAGWNYNEQFFGPGTRLTVL.

The J gene is TRBJ2-7, the V gene TRBV7-2, with D hard to call. CDR1 and CDR2 (germline): SGHTA, FQGNSA. V dropped 4 bases and J dropped 6 bases, with 16 bases sitting between them. CDR3 length equals 14 residues. Written as DNA, the CDR3 is TGTGCCAGCAGCTCCGACTCGTCGCCGGTCGAGCAGTACTTC. This codes for CASSSDSSPVEQYF.

This clone was detected only a few times. The chain links TRBV4-1 to TRBJ2-3; 11 bases line up with TRBD2. This CDR3 has 15 residues. From germline, CDR1 is MGHRA and CDR2 YSYEKL. Trimming cost V 6 bases and J 4 bases; bases outside gene matches: 6. CDR3 in amino acids: CASSSVAGGADTQYF. For the CDR3, the DNA is TGCGCCAGCAGTTCCGTAGCGGGGGGGGCAGATACGCAGTATTTT.

The chain employs TRBV6-4 and TRBJ2-1; D remains unclear. Germline assignment: CDR1 MRHNA and CDR2 SNTAGT. V shed 4 bases and J shed 4 bases, with 11 bases lying between them. The length of the CDR3 is 14 residues. The CDR3 loop is CASSAGPLYNEQFF. The CDR3 DNA reads TGTGCCAGCAGTGCCGGTCCCCTTTACAATGAGCAGTTCTTC.

The V gene is TRBV6-1, the J gene TRBJ2-5, with D possibly TRBD2 on 6 matching bases. With the DNA end fitting TRBJ2-7 better, the J assignment may be wrong. This CDR3 has 14 amino acids. Germline CDR1 is MNHNS and CDR2 is SASEGT. The CDR3 nucleotides read TGTGCCAGCACCCACAGCGGGCGGATGTACGAGCAGTACTTC. This gives the protein CASTHSGRMYEQYF.

The chain links TRBV5-3 to TRBJ2-5; unclear D gene. TRBV5-3 is an ORF for which the function is uncertain. The ends were cut back, 0 bases at V and 2 bases at J, with 5 bases in the middle. The CDR3 runs to 13 residues. The CDR3 bases are TGTGCCAGAAGCTTGGTTACACAAGAGACCCAGTACTTC. Its protein product is CARSLVTQETQYF.

The rearrangement joins TRBV7-2 to TRBJ2-1; 11 bases match TRBD2. Trimming removed 10 bases from V and 9 bases from J; junction bases left unmatched: 11. The CDR3 has 14 amino acids. From germline, CDR1 is SGHTA and CDR2 FQGNSA. CDR3 residues: CATGLAGGQAEQFF. As DNA, the CDR3 is TGTGCCACGGGATTAGCGGGAGGGCAGGCTGAGCAGTTCTTC.

Written as DNA, the CDR3 is TGTGCCAGTAGTATAGGGGACACTCAGAACACTGAAGCTTTCTTT. Translated, it gives CASSIGDTQNTEAFF. This chain connects TRBV19 to TRBJ1-1; TRBD1 might be the D (6 bases). Trimming removed 1 base at V and 1 base at J, with 10 bases between. The CDR3 is 15 residues long. Germline V CDR1 and CDR2: LNHDA, SQIVND (reference sequence).

This rearrangement joins TRBV2 to TRBJ2-1; D gene uncertain. The V gene lost 3 bases and the J gene lost 5 bases, with 11 bases spanning the gap. This CDR3 has 14 amino acids. Per germline, CDR1 SNHLY and CDR2 FYNNEI. The CDR3 loop reads CASSDLQSHNEQFF. In DNA, the CDR3 is TGTGCCAGCAGTGATCTTCAGAGCCACAATGAGCAGTTCTTC.